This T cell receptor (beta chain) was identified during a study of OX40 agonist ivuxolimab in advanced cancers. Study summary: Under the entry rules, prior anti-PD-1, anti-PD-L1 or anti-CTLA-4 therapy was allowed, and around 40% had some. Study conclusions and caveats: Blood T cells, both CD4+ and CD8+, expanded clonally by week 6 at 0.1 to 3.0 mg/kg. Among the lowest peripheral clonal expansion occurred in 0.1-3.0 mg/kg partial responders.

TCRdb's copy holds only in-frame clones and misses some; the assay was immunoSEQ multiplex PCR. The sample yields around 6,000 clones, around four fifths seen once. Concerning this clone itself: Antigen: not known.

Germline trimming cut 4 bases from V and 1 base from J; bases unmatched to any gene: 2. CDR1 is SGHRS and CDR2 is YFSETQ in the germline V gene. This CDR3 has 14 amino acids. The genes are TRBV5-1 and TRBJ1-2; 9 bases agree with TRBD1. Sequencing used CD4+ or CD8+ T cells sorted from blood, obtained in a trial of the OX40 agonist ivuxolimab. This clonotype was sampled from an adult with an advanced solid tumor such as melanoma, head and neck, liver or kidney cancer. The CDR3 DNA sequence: TGCGCCAGCAGCCGGGGACAGGGTAACTATGGCTACACCTTC. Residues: CASSRGQGNYGYTF.